The following is a T cell receptor beta chain sequence with its context. Its antigen is undetermined. These data come from a study of blood T cells in healthy people across ages. General study results and limits: Aged donors had fewer naive CD4+ cells and lower diversity than long-lived donors.

Together with a sample-barcoded 5' primer, a J-beta primer mix was included in a second PCR lasting roughly 6 to 12 cycles. Every cDNA was tagged by a template-switch adaptor with 12 random nucleotides. One entry per CDR3 protein results from TCRdb running MiXCR on the 5' RACE reads. The profile shows 700,000 to 1,000,000 distinct CDR3 sequences, 44% of them singletons. The sample providers were healthy Caucasian people from Russia, aged roughly 6 to 95. Total RNA, at least 5.5 micrograms per sample, came from PBMCs. Per the germline V gene, CDR1 is SGDLS and CDR2 is YYNGEE. V lost 4 bases to trimming and J lost 18 bases, with 20 bases between them. CDR3 length equals 13 residues.

The chain has TRBV9 and TRBJ1-6; D is possibly TRBD1 (6 bases). The material sequenced was blood. This TCR was sampled from a man aged 55 to 70 in good health. The CDR3 is CASSPQDSRDPHF. The CDR3 nucleotides are TGTGCCAGCAGCCCACAGGACAGCCGGGATCCCCACTTT.